The 18 T cell receptor beta chains given below trace back to one sample, sequenced in a study of blood T cell repertoires in COVID-19. Profiling relied on immunoSEQ multiplex PCR, and the TCRdb table lists in-frame clones only, not all of them. Of approximately 150,000 clones listed, about 88% were seen once; the top ten hold 15% to 20%. Sequencing was performed on peripheral blood. The receptors originated from a man aged 55-75 years with active or convalescent COVID-19.

The rearrangement uses TRBV10-3 and TRBJ2-3; 16 nucleotides match TRBD2. V shed 4 bases and J 3 bases; nucleotides not matched to a gene: 13. This CDR3 region has 20 residues. Germline lookup yields CDR1 ENHRY and CDR2 SYGVKD. CDR3 residues: CAISGSGTSGRAGRTDTQYF. CDR3 nucleotide sequence: TGTGCCATCAGTGGTTCCGGGACTAGCGGGAGGGCAGGTCGGACAGATACGCAGTATTTT.

This clone was seen only once. J is TRBJ2-5 and V is TRBV18; TRBD2 might be the D (5 bases). The CDR3 is 15 residues long. Germline CDR1 reads KGHSH; CDR2 reads LQKENI. V was cut by 4 bases and J by 2 bases, with 14 bases left in between. CDR3 nucleotides: TGTGCCAGCTCACTGCAAGAGAGCGGTCAAGAGACCCAGTACTTC. It is translated as CASSLQESGQETQYF.

Here the CDR3 DNA reads TGTGCCAGCAGCCGACTGCAGGGAAGAGAATCACCCCTCCACTTT. It specifies CASSRLQGRESPLHF. The chain employs TRBV4-2 and TRBJ1-6; D possibly corresponds to TRBD1 (5 bases). From germline, CDR1 is LGHNA and CDR2 YNFKEQ. The length of the CDR3 is 15 residues. V was pared by 4 bases and J by 10 bases, with 17 bases between.

V gene TRBV19 combines with J gene TRBJ2-4, with TRBD2 matching 7 bases. CDR1 is LNHDA and CDR2 is SQIVND in the germline V gene (reference sequence). After removal of 4 bases from V and 9 bases from J, the junction contained 6 bases not matched to a gene. This CDR3 is built from 13 residues. The CDR3 nucleotides are TGTGCCAGTAGTAATTCTGGCGGGGGCATTCAGTACTTC. Its translation: CASSNSGGGIQYF.

The J gene is TRBJ1-3, the V gene TRBV16; D not certain. Deletions cut 0 bases from V and 3 bases from J, with 15 bases between. Germline values: CDR1 KGHSY, CDR2 FQNENV. There are 17 residues in the CDR3. This CDR3 reads CASSQSRAATGGNTIYF. CDR3 in DNA: TGTGCCAGCAGCCAATCGAGGGCGGCTACGGGTGGAAACACCATATATTTT.

This clone was counted only a few times. The V call is TRBV5-1, the J call TRBJ1-5; no firm D call. The CDR3 totals 15 residues. Germline CDR1 reads SGHRS; CDR2 reads YFSETQ. V lost 0 bases to trimming and J lost 1 base, with 8 bases between them. CDR3 nucleotide sequence: TGCGCCAGCAGCTTGGGCCCCGGGAGCAATCAGCCCCAGCATTTT. This codes for CASSLGPGSNQPQHF.

This rearrangement joins TRBV7-9 to TRBJ2-5; TRBD1 aligns across 7 bases. Germline V gives CDR1 SEHNR, CDR2 FQNEAQ (reference sequence). With V trimmed by 1 base and J by 1 base, 3 bases remained unmatched. The CDR3 runs to 15 residues. In nucleotides, the CDR3 is TGTGCCAGCAGCTTAGGGGGGACAGCCCAAGAGACCCAGTACTTC. This codes for CASSLGGTAQETQYF.

The chain carries TRBV7-9 and TRBJ2-1, with unresolved D. Germline V gene data show CDR1 as SEHNR and CDR2 as FQNEAQ (reference sequence). The CDR3 loop spans 12 amino acids. The germline V and J ends were trimmed by 4 bases and 7 bases, with 8 bases remaining between them. CDR3: CASSYLINEQFF. In DNA, the CDR3 is TGTGCCAGCAGCTACTTAATTAATGAGCAGTTCTTC.

V gene TRBV6-5 combines with J gene TRBJ1-6; 9 bases are a match to TRBD1. CDR3 size: 14 residues. Germline lookup yields CDR1 MNHEY and CDR2 SVGAGI. V dropped 8 bases and J dropped 9; count of bases not matched to a gene: 8. This chain's CDR3 is CASRGQGLGSPLHF. CDR3 nucleotides: TGTGCCAGCCGGGGACAGGGACTGGGTTCACCCCTCCACTTT.

J is TRBJ1-3 and V is TRBV5-1; D might be TRBD1 (6 bases). Germline-derived CDR1 and CDR2 are SGHRS and YFSETQ. The CDR3 runs to 15 residues. Trimming removed 4 bases at V and 0 bases at J, with 11 bases between. In nucleotides, the CDR3 is TGCGCCAGCAGCAACCGGGACAACTCTGGAAACACCATATATTTT. Protein product: CASSNRDNSGNTIYF.

A note on this clone: This same CDR3 is encoded by further DNA sequences in the sample. The chain couples TRBV5-1 to TRBJ2-1; D is undetermined. V lost 1 base and J 5 bases, leaving 4 bases between the germline ends. Germline CDR1 and CDR2: SGHRS and YFSETQ. This CDR3 is 12 amino acids long. The CDR3: CASSLLHNEQFF. For the CDR3, the DNA is TGCGCCAGCAGCTTGCTTCACAATGAGCAGTTCTTC.

This clone was detected only once. The V and J genes are TRBV11-2 and TRBJ2-5; 7 nucleotides align to TRBD2. V gave up 5 bases and J gave up 4 bases; unmatched junction bases: 7. The germline gives CDR1 SGHAT, CDR2 FQNNGV. The CDR3 loop spans 14 amino acids. The CDR3 DNA reads TGTGCCAGCAGCCGGGGGGTTGGGTCAGAGACCCAGTACTTC. Its protein product is CASSRGVGSETQYF.

The chain combines TRBV7-9 with TRBJ2-5; a possible D gene is TRBD1 (5 bases). Germline CDR1 reads SEHNR; CDR2 reads FQNEAQ (reference sequence). The V gene lost 1 base and the J gene lost 5 bases, with 11 bases spanning the gap. This CDR3 is built from 14 residues. The CDR3 region has the DNA TGTGCCAGCAGCTTAGGGGGCGGACCGGAGACCCAGTACTTC. Translation gives CASSLGGGPETQYF.

The chain uses TRBV2 and TRBJ1-2; TRBD1 might be the D (5 bases). The CDR3 totals 13 residues. CDR1 and CDR2 from the germline V gene are SNHLY and FYNNEI. The V gene lost 3 bases and the J gene lost 1 base, with 6 bases spanning the gap. The CDR3 reads CASSEQGNYGYTF. In DNA, the CDR3 is TGTGCCAGCAGTGAGCAGGGTAACTATGGCTACACCTTC.

The rearrangement links TRBV2 to TRBJ2-2, with 9 nucleotides matching TRBD1. The V gene end was trimmed by 4 bases and the J gene end by 4 bases; junction bases not matched to a gene: 1. CDR3 size: 14 residues. Germline V gives CDR1 SNHLY, CDR2 FYNNEI. The DNA for the CDR3 is TGTGCCAGCAGTGGACAGGGGGGCACCGGGGAGCTGTTTTTT. Encoded protein: CASSGQGGTGELFF.

V gene TRBV7-2 combines with J gene TRBJ2-3; possible D gene TRBD1, 5 bases. V gave up 1 base and J gave up 0 bases, with 8 bases separating them. The CDR3 loop spans 15 amino acids. Germline V lookup: CDR1 SGHTA, CDR2 FQGNSA. CDR3 in amino acids: CASSLGQRSTDTQYF. Written as DNA, the CDR3 is TGTGCCAGCAGCTTAGGACAGAGGAGCACAGATACGCAGTATTTT.

This clone was detected only once. J is TRBJ2-3 and V is TRBV6-6, with 9 bases aligning to TRBD2. Losses at the gene ends were 6 bases for V and 2 bases for J; bases not matched to a gene: 6. From germline, CDR1 is MNHNY and CDR2 SVGAGI (reference sequence). CDR3 length equals 15 residues. In nucleotides, the CDR3 is TGTGCCAGCAGCACCCTAGCGGGACACACAGATACGCAGTATTTT. It encodes CASSTLAGHTDTQYF.

This clone was seen a single time. This chain's CDR3 is CASSLGQGAGNEQFF. For the CDR3, the DNA is TGTGCCAGCAGCCTAGGACAGGGAGCGGGCAATGAGCAGTTCTTC. This sequence joins TRBV5-8 and TRBJ2-1; 8 nucleotides align to TRBD1. Germline CDR1 and CDR2: SGHTS and YDEGEE. The length of the CDR3 is 15 residues. J lost 6 bases, V lost 4 bases, and 9 bases had no gene match.